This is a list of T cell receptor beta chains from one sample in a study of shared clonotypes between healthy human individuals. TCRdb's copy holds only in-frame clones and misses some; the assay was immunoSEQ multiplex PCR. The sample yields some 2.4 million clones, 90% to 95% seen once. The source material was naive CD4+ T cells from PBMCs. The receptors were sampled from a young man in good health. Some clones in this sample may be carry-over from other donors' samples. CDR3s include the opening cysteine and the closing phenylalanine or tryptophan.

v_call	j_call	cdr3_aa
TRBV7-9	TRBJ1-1	CASSFGGAGTEAFF
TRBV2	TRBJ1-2	CASGEIQGYTF
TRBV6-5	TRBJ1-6	CASSRIWGSPLHF
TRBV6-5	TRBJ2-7	CASRSPRPSEQYF
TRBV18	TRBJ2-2	CASSRLDKNTGELFF
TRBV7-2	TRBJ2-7	CASSSSDLSYEQYF
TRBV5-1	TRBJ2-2	CASSITGIGTGELFF
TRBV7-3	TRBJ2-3	CASSLMLGVDTQYF
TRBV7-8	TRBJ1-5	CASSLRVGNQPQHF
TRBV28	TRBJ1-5	CASSLDNRVSNQPQHF
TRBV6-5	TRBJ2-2	CASSYRQGGLFF
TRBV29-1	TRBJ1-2	CSVGTRLGGYTF
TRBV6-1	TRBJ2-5	CASSEVTPSGLQETQYF
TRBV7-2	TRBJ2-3	CASSLLWENTQYF
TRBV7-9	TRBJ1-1	CASSRDRGGTEAFF
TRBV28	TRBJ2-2	CASSSVNTGELFF
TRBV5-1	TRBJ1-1	CASSLGPYRGGNTEAFF
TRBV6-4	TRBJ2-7	CASTPGFQPDYEQYF
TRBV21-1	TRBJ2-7	CASSKEGRVTYEQYF
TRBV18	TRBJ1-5	CASSPRGDQPQHF
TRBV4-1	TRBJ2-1	CASSHSSGYNEQFF
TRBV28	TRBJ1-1	CASSLEGLLPEAFF
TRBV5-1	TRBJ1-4	CASRQGTTNEKLFF
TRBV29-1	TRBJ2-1	CSVLDQGRGNEQFF
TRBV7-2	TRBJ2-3	CASSRGPGGMGTQYF
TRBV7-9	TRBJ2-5	CASSLVGAEETQYF
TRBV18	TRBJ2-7	CASSSPGTASYEQYF
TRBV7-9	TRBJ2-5	CASSLGQGMETQYF
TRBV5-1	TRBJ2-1	CASSSGRLYNEQFF
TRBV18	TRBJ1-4	CASSPQGINEKLFF
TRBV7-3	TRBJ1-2	CASSSGSNYGYTF
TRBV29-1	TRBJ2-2	CSVGVNTGELFF
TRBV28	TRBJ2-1	CASSLQGAREDEQFF
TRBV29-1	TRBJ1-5	CSVVLGGVNQPQHF
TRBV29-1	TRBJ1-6	CSVREDRNSPLHF
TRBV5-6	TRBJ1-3	CASSPRGRSGNTIYF
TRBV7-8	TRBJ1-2	CASSLDRGYGYTF
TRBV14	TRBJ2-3	CASSHYRRSTDTQYF
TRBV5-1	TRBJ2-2	CASSTDRGSNTGELFF
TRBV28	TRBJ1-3	CASRIQGAGNTIYF
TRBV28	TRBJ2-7	CASRPGQGWYEQYF
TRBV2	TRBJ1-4	CASSTGRGNEKLFF
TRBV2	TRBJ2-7	CASVRRVYEQYF
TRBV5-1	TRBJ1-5	CASSLGQFNQPQHF
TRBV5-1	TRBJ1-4	CASSSSGTGGEKLFF
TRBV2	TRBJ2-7	CASRADRSRYEQYF
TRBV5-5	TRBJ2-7	CASSLGILAGVKEQYF
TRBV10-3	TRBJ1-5	CAISELQGEHQPQHF